The entry below gives a single T cell receptor beta chain sequence along with its context. Its ends do not fully match the called genes, so a read error is possible. This record belongs to a study of blood T cells in healthy people across ages. Together with a sample-barcoded 5' primer, a J-beta primer mix was included in a second PCR lasting roughly 6 to 12 cycles. MiXCR, run by TCRdb on the 5' RACE reads, gives a single entry per CDR3 protein. The profile covers about 750,000 distinct CDR3 sequences, with approximately 53% appearing a single time and about 42% taken by the ten largest. The sequencing sample was made of blood. The sequence was obtained from an elderly man in good health.

The CDR3 region has the DNA TGTGTCAGCAGCTTAGACCTGGGCTCCTACGAGCAGTACTTC. It encodes CVSSLDLGSYEQYF. The chain links TRBV7-7 to TRBJ2-7; D ambiguous. Germline V gene data show CDR1 as SSHAT and CDR2 as FNYEAQ (reference sequence). The CDR3 has 14 amino acids.